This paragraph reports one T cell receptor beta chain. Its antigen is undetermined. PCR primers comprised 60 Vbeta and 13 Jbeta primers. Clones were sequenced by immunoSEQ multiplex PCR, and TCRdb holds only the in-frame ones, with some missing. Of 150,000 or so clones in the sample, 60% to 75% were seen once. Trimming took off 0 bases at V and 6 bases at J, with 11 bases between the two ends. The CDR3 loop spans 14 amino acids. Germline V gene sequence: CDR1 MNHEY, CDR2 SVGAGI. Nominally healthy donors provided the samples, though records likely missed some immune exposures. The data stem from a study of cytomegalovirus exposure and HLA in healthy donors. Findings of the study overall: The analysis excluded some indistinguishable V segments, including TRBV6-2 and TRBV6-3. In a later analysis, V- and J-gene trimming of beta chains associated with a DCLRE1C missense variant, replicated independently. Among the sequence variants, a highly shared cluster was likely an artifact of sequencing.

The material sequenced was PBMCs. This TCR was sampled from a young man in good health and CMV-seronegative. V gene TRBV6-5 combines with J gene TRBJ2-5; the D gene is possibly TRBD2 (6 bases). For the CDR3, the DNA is TGTGCCAGCAGTTACTCGCATGGGAGGCAGACCCAGTACTTC. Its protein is CASSYSHGRQTQYF.